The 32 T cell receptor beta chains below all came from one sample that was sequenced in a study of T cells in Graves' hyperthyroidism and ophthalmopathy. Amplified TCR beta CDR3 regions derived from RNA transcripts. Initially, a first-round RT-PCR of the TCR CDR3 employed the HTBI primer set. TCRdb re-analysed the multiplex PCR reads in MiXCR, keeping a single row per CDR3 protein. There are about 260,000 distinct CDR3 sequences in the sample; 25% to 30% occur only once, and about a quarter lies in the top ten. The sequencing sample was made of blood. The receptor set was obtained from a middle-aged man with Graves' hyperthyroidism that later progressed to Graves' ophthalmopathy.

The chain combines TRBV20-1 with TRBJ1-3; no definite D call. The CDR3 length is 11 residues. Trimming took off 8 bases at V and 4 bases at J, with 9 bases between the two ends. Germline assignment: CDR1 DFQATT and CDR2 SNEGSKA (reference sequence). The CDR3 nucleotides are TGCAGTCCAAGGTCGGGAAACACCATATATTTT. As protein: CSPRSGNTIYF.

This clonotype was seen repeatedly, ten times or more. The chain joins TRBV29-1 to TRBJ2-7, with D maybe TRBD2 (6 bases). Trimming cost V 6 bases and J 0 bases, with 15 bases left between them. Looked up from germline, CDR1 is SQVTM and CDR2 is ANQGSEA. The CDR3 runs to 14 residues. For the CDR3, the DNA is TGCAGCGTGGTCCTGGGAGGCACCTCCTACGAGCAGTACTTC. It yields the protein CSVVLGGTSYEQYF.

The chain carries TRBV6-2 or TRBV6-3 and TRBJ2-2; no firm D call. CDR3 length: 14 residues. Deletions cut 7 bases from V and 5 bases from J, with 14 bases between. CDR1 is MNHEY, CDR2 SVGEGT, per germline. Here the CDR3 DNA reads TGTGCCAGCAAGGCGGCCCTGAGGACCGGGGAGCTGTTTTTT. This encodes CASKAALRTGELFF.

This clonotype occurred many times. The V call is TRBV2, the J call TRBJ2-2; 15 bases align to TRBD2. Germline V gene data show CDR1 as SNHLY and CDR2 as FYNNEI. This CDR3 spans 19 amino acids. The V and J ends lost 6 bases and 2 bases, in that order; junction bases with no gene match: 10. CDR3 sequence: CASRRGLAGGGTNTGELFF. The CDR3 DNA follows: TGTGCCAGCAGGCGCGGACTAGCGGGAGGGGGAACCAACACCGGGGAGCTGTTTTTT.

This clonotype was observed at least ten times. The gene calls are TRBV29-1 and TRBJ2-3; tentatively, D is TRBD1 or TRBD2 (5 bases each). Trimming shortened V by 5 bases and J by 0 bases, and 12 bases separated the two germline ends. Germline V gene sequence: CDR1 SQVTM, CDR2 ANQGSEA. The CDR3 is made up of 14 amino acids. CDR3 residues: CSVSGRSSTDTQYF. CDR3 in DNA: TGCAGCGTTTCGGGACGGTCTAGCACAGATACGCAGTATTTT.

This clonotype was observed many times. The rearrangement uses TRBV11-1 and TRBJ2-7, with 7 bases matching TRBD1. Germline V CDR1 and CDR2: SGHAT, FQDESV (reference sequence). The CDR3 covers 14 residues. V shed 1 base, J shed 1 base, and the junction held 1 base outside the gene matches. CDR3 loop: CASSLGTGSYEQYF. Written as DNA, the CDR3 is TGTGCCAGCAGCTTAGGGACAGGTTCCTACGAGCAGTACTTC.

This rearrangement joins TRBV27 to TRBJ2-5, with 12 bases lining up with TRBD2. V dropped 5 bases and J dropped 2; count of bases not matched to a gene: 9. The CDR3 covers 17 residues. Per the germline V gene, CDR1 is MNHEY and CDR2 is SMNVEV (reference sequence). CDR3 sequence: CASSLILAGGLQETQYF. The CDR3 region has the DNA TGTGCCAGCAGTCTTATACTAGCGGGAGGCCTACAAGAGACCCAGTACTTC.

The CDR3 protein is CAWSQGLWGEETQYF. CDR3 coding DNA: TGTGCCTGGAGTCAGGGACTGTGGGGGGAAGAGACCCAGTACTTC. J is TRBJ2-5 and V is TRBV30, with D possibly matching TRBD2 (6 bases). Germline CDR1 reads GTSNPN; CDR2 reads SVGIG (reference sequence). Trimming shortened V by 2 bases and J by 3 bases, and 16 bases separated the two germline ends. The CDR3 runs to 15 residues.

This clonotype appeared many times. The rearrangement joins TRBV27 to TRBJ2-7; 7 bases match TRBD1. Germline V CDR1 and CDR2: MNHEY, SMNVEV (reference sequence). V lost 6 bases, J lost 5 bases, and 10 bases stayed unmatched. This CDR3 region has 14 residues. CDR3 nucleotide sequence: TGTGCCAGCAGCGCTCAAGACAGGGACCACGAGCAGTACTTC. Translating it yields CASSAQDRDHEQYF.

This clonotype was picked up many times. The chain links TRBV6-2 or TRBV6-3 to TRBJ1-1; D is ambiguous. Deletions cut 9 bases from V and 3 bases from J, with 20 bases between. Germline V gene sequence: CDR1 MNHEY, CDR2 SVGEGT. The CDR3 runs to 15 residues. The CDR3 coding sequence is TGTGCCAGTCGGGCAGAATTATTTTTATACACTGAAGCTTTCTTT. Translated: CASRAELFLYTEAFF.

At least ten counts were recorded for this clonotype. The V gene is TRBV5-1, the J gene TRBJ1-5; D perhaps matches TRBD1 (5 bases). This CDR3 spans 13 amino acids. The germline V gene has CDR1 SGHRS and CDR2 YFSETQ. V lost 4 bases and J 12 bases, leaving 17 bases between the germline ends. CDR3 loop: CASSPGIGTLQHF. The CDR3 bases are TGCGCCAGCAGCCCCGGAATAGGGACTCTCCAGCATTTT.

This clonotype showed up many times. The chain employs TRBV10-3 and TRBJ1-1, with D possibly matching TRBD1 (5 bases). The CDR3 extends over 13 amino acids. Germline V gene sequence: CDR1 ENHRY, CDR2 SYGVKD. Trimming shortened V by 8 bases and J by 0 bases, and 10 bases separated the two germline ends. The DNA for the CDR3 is TGTGCCATCGGACACAGCATGAACACTGAAGCTTTCTTT. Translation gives CAIGHSMNTEAFF.

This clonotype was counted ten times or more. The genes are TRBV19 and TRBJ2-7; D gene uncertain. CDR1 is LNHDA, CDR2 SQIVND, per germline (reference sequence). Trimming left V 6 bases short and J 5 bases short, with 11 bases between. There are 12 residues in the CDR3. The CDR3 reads CASRAPADEQYF. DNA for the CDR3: TGTGCCAGTAGAGCTCCAGCCGACGAGCAGTACTTC.

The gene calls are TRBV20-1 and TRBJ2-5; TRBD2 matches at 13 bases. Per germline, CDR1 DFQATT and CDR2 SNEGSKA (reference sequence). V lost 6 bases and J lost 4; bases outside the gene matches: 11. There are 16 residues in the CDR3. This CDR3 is CSARPGLAGDGETQYF. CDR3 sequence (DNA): TGCAGTGCGAGACCCGGACTAGCGGGAGATGGAGAGACCCAGTACTTC.

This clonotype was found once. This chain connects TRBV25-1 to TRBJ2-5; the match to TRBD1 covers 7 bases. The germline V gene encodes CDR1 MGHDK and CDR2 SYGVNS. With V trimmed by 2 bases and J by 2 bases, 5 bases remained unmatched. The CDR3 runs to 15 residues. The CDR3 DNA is TGTGCCAGCAGTGAACCCGGGACAGCTCAAGAGACCCAGTACTTC. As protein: CASSEPGTAQETQYF.

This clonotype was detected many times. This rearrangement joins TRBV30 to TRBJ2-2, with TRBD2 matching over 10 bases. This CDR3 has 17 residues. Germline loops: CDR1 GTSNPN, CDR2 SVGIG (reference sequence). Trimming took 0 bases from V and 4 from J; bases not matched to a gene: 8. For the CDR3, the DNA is TGTGCCTGGAGTGTCGGGGCTAGCGGGAGTGTCACCGGGGAGCTGTTTTTT. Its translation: CAWSVGASGSVTGELFF. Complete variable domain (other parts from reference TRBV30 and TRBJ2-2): SQTIHQWPATLVQPVGSPLSLECTVEGTSNPNLYWYRQAAGRGLQLLFYSVGIGQISSEVPQNLSASRPQDRQFILSSKKLLLSDSGFYLCAWSVGASGSVTGELFFGEGSRLTVL.

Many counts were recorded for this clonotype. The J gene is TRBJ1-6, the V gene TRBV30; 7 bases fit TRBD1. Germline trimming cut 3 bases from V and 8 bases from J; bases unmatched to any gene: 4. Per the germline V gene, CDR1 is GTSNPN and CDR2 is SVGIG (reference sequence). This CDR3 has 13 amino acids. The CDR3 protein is CAWRQGIDSPLHF. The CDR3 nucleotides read TGTGCCTGGAGACAGGGGATTGATTCACCCCTCCACTTT.

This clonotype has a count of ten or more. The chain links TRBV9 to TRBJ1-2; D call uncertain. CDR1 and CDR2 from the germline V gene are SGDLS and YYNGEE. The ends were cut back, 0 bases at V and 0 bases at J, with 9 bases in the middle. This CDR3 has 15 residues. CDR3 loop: CASSVEGQANYGYTF. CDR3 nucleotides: TGTGCCAGCAGCGTAGAAGGCCAGGCTAACTATGGCTACACCTTC.

The DNA for the CDR3 is TGTGCCAGCAGCCACCCTCCTTGGGGGGCCAACGTCCTGACTTTC. Translated: CASSHPPWGANVLTF. V usage is TRBV28 and J usage is TRBJ2-6; D is uncertain. CDR1 and CDR2 from the germline V gene are MDHEN and SYDVKM. Trimming removed 6 bases from V and 4 bases from J, with 13 bases in between. The CDR3 runs 15 residues.

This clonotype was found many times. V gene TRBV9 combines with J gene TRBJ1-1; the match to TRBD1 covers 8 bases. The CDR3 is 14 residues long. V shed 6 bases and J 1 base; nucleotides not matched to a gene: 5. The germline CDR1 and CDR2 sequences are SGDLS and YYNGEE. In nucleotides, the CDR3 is TGTGCCAGCAAGGGGGGACAGGCGAACACTGAAGCTTTCTTT. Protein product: CASKGGQANTEAFF.

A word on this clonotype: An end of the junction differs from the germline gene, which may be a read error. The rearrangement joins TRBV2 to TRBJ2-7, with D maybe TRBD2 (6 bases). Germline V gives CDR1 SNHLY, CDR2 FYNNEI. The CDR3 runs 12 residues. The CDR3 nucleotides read TGTGTCAGCAGAGGAGGGTCCTACGAGCAGTACTTC. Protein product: CVSRGGSYEQYF.

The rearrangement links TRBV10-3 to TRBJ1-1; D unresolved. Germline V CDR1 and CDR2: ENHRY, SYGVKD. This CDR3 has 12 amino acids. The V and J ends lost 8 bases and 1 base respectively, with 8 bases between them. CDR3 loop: CAIRTGNTEAFF. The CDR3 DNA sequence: TGTGCCATCCGGACGGGGAACACTGAAGCTTTCTTT.

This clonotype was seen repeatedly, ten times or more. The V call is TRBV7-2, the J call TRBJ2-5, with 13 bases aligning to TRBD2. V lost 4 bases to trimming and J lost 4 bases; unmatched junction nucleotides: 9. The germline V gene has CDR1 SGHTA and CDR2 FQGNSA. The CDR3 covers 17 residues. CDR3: CASSSRTSGRSGETQYF. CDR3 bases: TGTGCCAGCAGCTCGCGGACTAGCGGGAGATCGGGAGAGACCCAGTACTTC.

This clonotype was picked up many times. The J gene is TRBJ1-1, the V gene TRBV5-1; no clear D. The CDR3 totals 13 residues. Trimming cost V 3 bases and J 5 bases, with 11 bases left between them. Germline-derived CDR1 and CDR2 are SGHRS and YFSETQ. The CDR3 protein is CASSYVVGTEAFF. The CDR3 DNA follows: TGCGCCAGCAGCTACGTGGTTGGAACTGAAGCTTTCTTT.

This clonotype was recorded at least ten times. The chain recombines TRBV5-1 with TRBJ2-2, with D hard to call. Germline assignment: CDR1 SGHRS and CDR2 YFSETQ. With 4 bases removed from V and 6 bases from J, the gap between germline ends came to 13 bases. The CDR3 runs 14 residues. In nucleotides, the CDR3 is TGCGCCAGCAGCCTATCAAGCTCGCCCGGGGAGCTGTTTTTT. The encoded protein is CASSLSSSPGELFF.

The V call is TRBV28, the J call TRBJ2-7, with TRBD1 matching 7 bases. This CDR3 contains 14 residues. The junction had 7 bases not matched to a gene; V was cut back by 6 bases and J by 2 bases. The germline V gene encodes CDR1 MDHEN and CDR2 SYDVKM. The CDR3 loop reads CASSPQGRTYEQYF. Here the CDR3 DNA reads TGTGCCAGCAGCCCACAGGGGCGGACCTACGAGCAGTACTTC.

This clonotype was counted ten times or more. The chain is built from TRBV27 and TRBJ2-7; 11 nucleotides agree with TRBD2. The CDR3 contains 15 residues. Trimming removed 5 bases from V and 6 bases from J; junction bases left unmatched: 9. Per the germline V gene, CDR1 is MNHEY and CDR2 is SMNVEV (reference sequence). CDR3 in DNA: TGTGCCAGCAGTCCAACTAGCGGGAGAAGTTCCGAGCAGTACTTC. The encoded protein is CASSPTSGRSSEQYF.

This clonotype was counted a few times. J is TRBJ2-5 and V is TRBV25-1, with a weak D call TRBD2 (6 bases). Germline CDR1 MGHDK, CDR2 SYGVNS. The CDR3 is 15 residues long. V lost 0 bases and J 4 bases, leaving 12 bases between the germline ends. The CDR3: CASSEYTGEVETQYF. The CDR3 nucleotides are TGTGCCAGCAGTGAATATACGGGAGAGGTAGAGACCCAGTACTTC.

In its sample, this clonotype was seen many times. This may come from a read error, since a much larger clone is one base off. CDR3 sequence (DNA): TGCGCCAGCAGCGTAGCGGGAGGTACCAACTCCTACGAGCAGTACTTC. It specifies CASSVAGGTNSYEQYF. The chain couples TRBV5-1 to TRBJ2-7; 10 nucleotides match TRBD2. V gave up 4 bases and J gave up 0 bases; unmatched junction bases: 7. Germline CDR1 reads SGHRS; CDR2 reads YFSETQ. There are 16 residues in the CDR3.

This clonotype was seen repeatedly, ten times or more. The CDR3 is CASSLDRAANEQYF. CDR3 DNA: TGCGCCAGCAGCTTGGACAGGGCGGCAAACGAGCAGTACTTC. V and J are TRBV5-1 and TRBJ2-7; TRBD1 might be the D (6 bases). The CDR3 extends over 14 amino acids. The V gene's germline CDR1 is SGHRS and CDR2 YFSETQ. V lost 0 bases, J lost 5 bases, and 12 bases lay in between. Variable domain in full (rest from reference TRBV5-1 and TRBJ2-7): KAGVTQTPRYLIKTRGQQVTLSCSPISGHRSVSWYQQTPGQGLQFLFEYFSETQRNKGNFPGRFSGRQFSNSRSEMNVSTLELGDSALYLCASSLDRAANEQYFGPGTRLTVT.

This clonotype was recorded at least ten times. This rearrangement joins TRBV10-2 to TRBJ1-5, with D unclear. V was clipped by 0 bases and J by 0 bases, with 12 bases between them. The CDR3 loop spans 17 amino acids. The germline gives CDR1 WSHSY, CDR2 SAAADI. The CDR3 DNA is TGCGCCAGCAGTGAGTCAAGAGGCAGACCTAGCAATCAGCCCCAGCATTTT. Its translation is CASSESRGRPSNQPQHF.

The CDR3 nucleotides read TGTGCCAGCAGTTTACGGACTAGCGGGGGGTTCCTCGCCGGGGAGCTGTTTTTT. Amino acids: CASSLRTSGGFLAGELFF. The chain has TRBV28 and TRBJ2-2, with 14 bases lining up with TRBD2. The CDR3 totals 18 residues. Germline V gene sequence: CDR1 MDHEN, CDR2 SYDVKM. The ends lost 2 bases at V and 6 bases at J; junction bases unmatched: 8. The full variable domain, rest sourced from reference TRBV28 and TRBJ2-2, is DVKVTQSSRYLVKRTGEKVFLECVQDMDHENMFWYRQDPGLGLRLIYFSYDVKMKEKGDIPEGYSVSREKKERFSLILESASTNQTSMYLCASSLRTSGGFLAGELFFGEGSRLTVL.